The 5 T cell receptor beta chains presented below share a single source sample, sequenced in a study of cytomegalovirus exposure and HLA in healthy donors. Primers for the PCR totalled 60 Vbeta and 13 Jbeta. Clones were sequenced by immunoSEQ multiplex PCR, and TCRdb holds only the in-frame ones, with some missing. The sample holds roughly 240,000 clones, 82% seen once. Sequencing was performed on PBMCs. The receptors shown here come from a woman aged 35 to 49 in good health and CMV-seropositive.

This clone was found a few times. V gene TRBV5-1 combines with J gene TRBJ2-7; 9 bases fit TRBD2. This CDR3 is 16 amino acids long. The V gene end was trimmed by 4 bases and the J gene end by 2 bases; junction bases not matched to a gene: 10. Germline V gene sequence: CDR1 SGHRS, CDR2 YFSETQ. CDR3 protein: CASSRGRAGGPYEQYF. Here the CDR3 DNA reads TGCGCCAGCAGCCGAGGGCGAGCGGGAGGACCCTACGAGCAGTACTTC.

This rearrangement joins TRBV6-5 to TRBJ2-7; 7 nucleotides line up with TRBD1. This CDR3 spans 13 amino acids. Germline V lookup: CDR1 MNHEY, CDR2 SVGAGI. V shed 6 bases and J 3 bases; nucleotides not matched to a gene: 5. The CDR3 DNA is TGTGCCAGCAGGAGTGCAGGGGGCTACGAGCAGTACTTC. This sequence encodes CASRSAGGYEQYF.

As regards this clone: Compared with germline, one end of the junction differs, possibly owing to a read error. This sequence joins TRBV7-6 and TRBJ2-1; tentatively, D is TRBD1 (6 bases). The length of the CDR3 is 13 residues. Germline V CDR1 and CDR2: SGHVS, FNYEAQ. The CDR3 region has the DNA TGTGCCGGCAGCTTACAGGGATACAATGAGCAGTTCTTC. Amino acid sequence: CAGSLQGYNEQFF.

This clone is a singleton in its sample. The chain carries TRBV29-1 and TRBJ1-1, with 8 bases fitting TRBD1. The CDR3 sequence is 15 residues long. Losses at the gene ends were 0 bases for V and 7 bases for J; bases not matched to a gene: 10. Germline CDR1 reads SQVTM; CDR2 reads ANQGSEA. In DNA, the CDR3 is TGCAGCGTTGAAGAATTCGGGCAGGGGGCAGGTGAAGCTTTCTTT. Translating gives CSVEEFGQGAGEAFF.

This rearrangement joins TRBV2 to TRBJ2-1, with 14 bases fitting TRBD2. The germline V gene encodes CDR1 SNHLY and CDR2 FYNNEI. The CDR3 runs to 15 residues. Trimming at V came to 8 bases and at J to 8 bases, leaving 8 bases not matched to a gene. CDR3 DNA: TGTGCCAGCCGACTCGGACTAGCGGGAGGTGATGAGCAGTTCTTC. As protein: CASRLGLAGGDEQFF.